The clone carrying this TCR beta chain was detected ten times or more. Its antigen is unidentified. This entry is derived from a study of T-cell reconstitution after alpha-beta-depleted transplantation in children. Whole-study results and caveats: Hyperexpanded clones declined; after one year, newly produced T cells mostly supplied diversity. Reportedly, alpha-beta T cells present about two months post-transplant originated from several hundred expanded clones of graft origin. Some patients' high day-60 TCRbeta diversity was traced to surviving recipient T cells and thymic progenitors.

Unique molecular identifiers were used to barcode this TCRbeta library. One entry per CDR3 protein results from TCRdb running MiXCR on the PCR reads. Found here are around 270,000 distinct CDR3 sequences, over 9.5% of them singletons; the top ten hold 7% to 9.5%. V lost 9 bases and J lost 2, with 12 bases in between. This CDR3 has 13 amino acids. Looked up from germline, CDR1 is KGHDR and CDR2 is SFDVKD. The clonotype comes from a boy less than two years old with acute myeloid leukemia, due to receive a stem cell transplant. The source was PBMCs, collected before TCRalphabeta/CD19-depleted stem cell transplant. This sequence joins TRBV24-1 and TRBJ2-5, with D hard to call. This chain's CDR3 is CATSRHDQETQYF. CDR3 nucleotide sequence: TGTGCCACCTCCAGGCACGATCAAGAGACCCAGTACTTC.